The 16 T cell receptor beta chains below were found in one sample sequenced in a study of T cells in Graves' hyperthyroidism and ophthalmopathy. RNA transcripts were the template for amplifying TCR beta CDR3 regions. A first-round RT-PCR of the TCR CDR3 used the HTBI primer set. In TCRdb, the multiplex PCR reads were re-called with MiXCR into one record per CDR3 protein. The sample holds a few hundred thousand distinct CDR3 sequences, roughly 15% seen once. The sequenced sample was blood. Receptors were obtained from a woman between 55 and 75 years old with Graves' ophthalmopathy.

Ten or more counts support this clonotype. V usage is TRBV12-5 and J usage is TRBJ2-1, with TRBD2 as a possible D gene (7 bases). CDR3 length equals 16 residues. With 4 bases removed from V and 8 bases from J, the gap between germline ends came to 21 bases. The V gene's germline CDR1 is LGHNT and CDR2 FRNRAP. Written as DNA, the CDR3 is TGTGCTAGTGGTTGGTGGAGGGCAGGGGAGGGAGATGAGCAGTTCTTC. Translated, it gives CASGWWRAGEGDEQFF.

This clonotype was counted ten times or more. This sequence joins TRBV28 and TRBJ2-5; possibly TRBD1 for D (8 bases). This CDR3 is built from 17 residues. In germline, CDR1 is MDHEN, CDR2 SYDVKM. Trimming took 7 bases from V and 7 from J, leaving 28 bases between them. CDR3 sequence reads: CASTIGGWSGGVGTQYF. The CDR3 DNA reads TGTGCCAGCACCATCGGGGGGTGGTCAGGGGGCGTCGGGACCCAGTACTTC.

The chain uses TRBV7-9 and TRBJ2-6; D not resolved. The CDR3 is 15 residues long. Germline CDR1 SEHNR, CDR2 FQNEAQ (reference sequence). The V end lost 1 base, the J end lost 3 bases, and 7 bases lay between the germline ends. The CDR3 nucleotides read TGTGCCAGCAGCTTAGGGGCGCGTGGGGCCAACGTCCTGACTTTC. Protein sequence: CASSLGARGANVLTF.

This clonotype was detected many times. This rearrangement joins TRBV7-9 to TRBJ2-5, with no clear D. Per germline, CDR1 SEHNR and CDR2 FQNEAQ (reference sequence). Between the trimmed V and J ends, which lost 4 bases and 5 bases, there was a span of 17 bases. CDR3 length: 15 amino acids. CDR3 amino acids: CASSSSSGPGETQYF. The CDR3 DNA follows: TGTGCCAGCAGCTCCAGTTCCGGACCCGGGGAGACCCAGTACTTC.

This clonotype was observed many times. The J gene is TRBJ2-2, the V gene TRBV6-1; D is ambiguous. This CDR3 has 12 residues. CDR1 and CDR2 from the germline V gene are MNHNS and SASEGT. Trimming pared 2 bases from V and 3 bases from J, leaving 1 base between. In nucleotides, the CDR3 is TGTGCCAGCAGTGAATACACCGGGGAGCTGTTTTTT. Residues: CASSEYTGELFF.

The chain employs TRBV9 and TRBJ2-1; maybe TRBD2 (5 bases). V gave up 0 bases and J gave up 2 bases, with 9 bases separating them. The CDR3 spans 15 residues. Germline-derived CDR1 and CDR2 are SGDLS and YYNGEE. The CDR3 loop is CASSVASGTYNEQFF. CDR3 DNA: TGTGCCAGCAGCGTAGCCAGCGGAACCTACAATGAGCAGTTCTTC. Drawing the rest from reference TRBV9 and TRBJ2-1, the complete variable domain is DSGVTQTPKHLITATGQRVTLRCSPRSGDLSVYWYQQSLDQGLQFLIQYYNGEERAKGNILERFSAQQFPDLHSELNLSSLELGDSALYFCASSVASGTYNEQFFGPGTRLTVL.

This clonotype was picked up many times. The V gene is TRBV24-1, the J gene TRBJ2-6; TRBD2 matches at 7 bases. Per germline, CDR1 KGHDR and CDR2 SFDVKD. With V trimmed by 3 bases and J by 2 bases, 9 bases remained unmatched. The CDR3 has 18 residues. This CDR3 is CATSDPRRGLAGANVLTF. The CDR3 DNA reads as TGTGCCACCAGTGATCCTAGGCGGGGGTTGGCTGGGGCCAACGTCCTGACTTTC.

This clonotype was detected many times. This chain connects TRBV20-1 to TRBJ2-1, with 9 bases matching TRBD1. Germline CDR1 reads DFQATT; CDR2 reads SNEGSKA (reference sequence). The V gene end was trimmed by 1 base and the J gene end by 7 bases; junction bases not matched to a gene: 11. This CDR3 region has 16 residues. The CDR3 loop reads CSARALGQGLRNEQFF. Written as DNA, the CDR3 is TGCAGTGCTAGAGCACTGGGACAGGGTTTGCGGAATGAGCAGTTCTTC.

Of note for this clonotype: This clone may be a read error of a much larger clone one base away. This chain links TRBV12-3 or TRBV12-4 with TRBJ2-7, with 7 positions matching TRBD2. This CDR3 has 15 amino acids. The CDR3 sequence: CVSSLGEGFSYEQYF. The CDR3 DNA reads TGTGTCAGCAGTTTGGGGGAGGGGTTCTCCTACGAGCAGTACTTC.

This clonotype has ten or more counts. The chain carries TRBV5-1 and TRBJ2-1; no firm D call. The CDR3 runs 14 residues. Germline loops: CDR1 SGHRS, CDR2 YFSETQ. V was pared by 1 base and J by 3 bases, with 8 bases between. The CDR3 DNA reads as TGCGCCAGCAGCTTGAGGCTAAACTACAATGAGCAGTTCTTC. Translating gives CASSLRLNYNEQFF.

This clonotype was observed many times. The chain employs TRBV7-2 and TRBJ2-1, with 10 bases fitting TRBD2. Germline V gene sequence: CDR1 SGHTA, CDR2 FQGNSA. The J segment lost 3 bases and the V segment lost 4 bases, leaving 6 bases of the junction unmatched. CDR3 size: 16 residues. The CDR3 nucleotides are TGTGCCAGCAGCTCCTTAAGCGGGAGGGTCTACAATGAGCAGTTCTTC. This translates into CASSSLSGRVYNEQFF.

Many counts were recorded for this clonotype. This chain uses TRBV2 with TRBJ2-7, with 7 bases aligning to TRBD1. Germline CDR1 SNHLY, CDR2 FYNNEI. V gave up 6 bases and J gave up 2 bases; unmatched junction bases: 10. There are 15 residues in the CDR3. CDR3 in amino acids: CASSGANRGTYEQYF. For the CDR3, the DNA is TGTGCCAGCAGCGGGGCAAACAGGGGAACCTACGAGCAGTACTTC. Full variable domain (outside the CDR3, taken from reference TRBV2 and TRBJ2-7): EPEVTQTPSHQVTQMGQEVILRCVPISNHLYFYWYRQILGQKVEFLVSFYNNEISEKSEIFDDQFSVERPDGSNFTLKIRSTKLEDSAMYFCASSGANRGTYEQYFGPGTRLTVT.

This clonotype was observed many times. This sequence joins TRBV18 and TRBJ2-5; D is unclear. V dropped 4 bases and J dropped 3 bases, with 12 bases sitting between them. Germline loops: CDR1 KGHSH, CDR2 LQKENI. This CDR3 region has 14 residues. The CDR3 spells CASSRRAAKETQYF. The CDR3 coding sequence is TGTGCCAGCTCACGTAGGGCGGCGAAAGAGACCCAGTACTTC.

V is TRBV5-1 and J is TRBJ2-5; TRBD1 agrees at 8 bases. Per germline, CDR1 SGHRS and CDR2 YFSETQ. CDR3 size: 15 residues. V dropped 5 bases and J dropped 3; count of bases not matched to a gene: 9. CDR3 region: CASRRAGGLEETQYF. The DNA for the CDR3 is TGCGCCAGCAGGAGGGCAGGGGGCCTGGAAGAGACCCAGTACTTC. The whole variable domain, remainder taken from reference TRBV5-1 and TRBJ2-5, is KAGVTQTPRYLIKTRGQQVTLSCSPISGHRSVSWYQQTPGQGLQFLFEYFSETQRNKGNFPGRFSGRQFSNSRSEMNVSTLELGDSALYLCASRRAGGLEETQYFGPGTRLLVL.

The V gene is TRBV20-1, the J gene TRBJ2-1; no definite D call. The germline V and J ends were trimmed by 5 bases and 4 bases, with 15 bases remaining between them. Germline loops: CDR1 DFQATT, CDR2 SNEGSKA (reference sequence). The length of the CDR3 is 14 residues. The CDR3 coding sequence is TGCAGTGCTCTTGACCCCCGTCCGTACAATGAGCAGTTCTTC. Its protein product is CSALDPRPYNEQFF.

The V call is TRBV14, the J call TRBJ2-3, with 9 bases that match TRBD2. J lost 0 bases, V lost 0 bases, and 4 bases had no gene match. This CDR3 contains 17 residues. CDR1 and CDR2 (germline): SGHDN, FVKESK. CDR3 protein: CASSQDLAGVSTDTQYF. CDR3 bases: TGTGCCAGCAGCCAAGATTTAGCGGGAGTTAGCACAGATACGCAGTATTTT. Full variable domain (remainder filled in from reference TRBV14 and TRBJ2-3): EAGVTQFPSHSVIEKGQTVTLRCDPISGHDNLYWYRRVMGKEIKFLLHFVKESKQDESGMPNNRFLAERTGGTYSTLKVQPAELEDSGVYFCASSQDLAGVSTDTQYFGPGTRLTVL.